This TCR beta chain was identified during a study of radiation and T cells in renal cell carcinoma. The CDR3 loop spans 13 amino acids. The germline gives CDR1 SGHTA, CDR2 FQGTGA. V was cut by 0 bases and J by 6 bases, with 7 bases left in between. The time point denotes: blood 2 weeks post-SBRT. The treatment: 15 Gy SBRT to primary tumor, nephrectomy 4 weeks later. Blood was sampled at baseline, 2 weeks and 4 weeks after SBRT. Profiled with immunoSEQ multiplex PCR; TCRdb holds only in-frame clones, not every one. This table holds 120,000 or so clones, around 82% found once. Specimen: blood, collected from a patient whose treatment included radiotherapy and nephrectomy. The clonotype was recovered from a man aged 50 to 60 with renal cell carcinoma. V usage is TRBV7-3 and J usage is TRBJ2-3; D perhaps matches TRBD2 (5 bases). This CDR3 is CASSLTREDTQYF. CDR3 sequence (DNA): TGTGCCAGCAGCTTAACGAGGGAGGATACGCAGTATTTT.